A selection of T cell receptor beta chains follows, all from one sample in a study of T cells in Graves' hyperthyroidism and ophthalmopathy. TCRdb ran MiXCR on the multiplex PCR reads and lists one entry per CDR3 protein. Of more than 550,000 distinct CDR3 sequences in the sample, roughly 17% were seen once. The sequencing sample was made of blood. The receptor source for this set is a man aged 50-59 years with Graves' hyperthyroidism. The CDR3 runs from the conserved cysteine through the conserved F or W. D genes are given only for firm matches. Not all rows give a size; the values are once, few, many and, for expanded clones, a class.

d_gene,abundance,j_gene,len,v_gene,CDR3nt,CDR3aa
TRBD2,many,TRBJ2-1,16,TRBV10-3,TGTGCCATCAGTGATCTAGCGGGTAGCTCCTACAATGAGCAGTTCTTC,CAISDLAGSSYNEQFF
TRBD1,many,TRBJ1-1,15,TRBV12-3/TRBV12-4,TGTGCCAACAGTTCCAAGACAGGGGAGAACACTGAAGCTTTCTTT,CANSSKTGENTEAFF
TRBD1,NA,TRBJ2-2,17,TRBV7-9,TGTGCCAGCAGCAGCCGGGACAGGGGAAAAGGAACCGGGGAGCTGTTTTTT,CASSSRDRGKGTGELFF
NA,NA,TRBJ2-2,15,TRBV12-3/TRBV12-4,TGTGCCAGCAGTAGCCGGGACATGGGCACCGGGGAGCTGTTTTTT,CASSSRDMGTGELFF
NA,NA,TRBJ2-3,13,TRBV5-1,TGCGCCAGCAGCTTCGAGATCACAGATACGCAGTATTTT,CASSFEITDTQYF
TRBD1,NA,TRBJ1-1,14,TRBV6-1,TGTGCCAGCAATAAGGACAGGTCGAACACTGAAGCTTTCTTT,CASNKDRSNTEAFF
TRBD2,many,TRBJ2-5,18,TRBV7-9,TGTGCCAGCAGCTTACCCGAGGGGGGACTAGCCGTACAAGAGACCCAGTACTTC,CASSLPEGGLAVQETQYF
NA,many,TRBJ2-1,14,TRBV7-9,TGTGCCAGCAGCTTCCTGGCGGACTGGGGTGAGCAGTTCTTC,CASSFLADWGEQFF
TRBD1,few,TRBJ1-6,17,TRBV5-4,TGTGCCAGCAGCTTGGCAGGGACGCGGGACAGGGGTTCACCCCTCCACTTT,CASSLAGTRDRGSPLHF
NA,NA,TRBJ2-7,13,TRBV29-1,TGCAGCGTTGCTAGGTTAGACTACGGGGAGCAGTACTTC,CSVARLDYGEQYF
NA,NA,TRBJ1-1,14,TRBV29-1,TGCAGCGTTGAACTGCTCCGGACGGACACTGAAGCTTTCTTT,CSVELLRTDTEAFF
TRBD1,few,TRBJ1-4,19,TRBV4-1,TGCGCCAGCAGCCAAGATGGGGACAGGGGGACCCCAACTAATGAAAAACTGTTTTTT,CASSQDGDRGTPTNEKLFF
NA,NA,TRBJ2-2,14,TRBV7-9,TGTGCCAGCAGCTTCCTCAGGGGTACCGGGGAGCTGTTTTTT,CASSFLRGTGELFF
TRBD1,many,TRBJ1-3,16,TRBV7-6,TGTGCCAGCAGCTCGGGACAGGTGAACTCTGGAAACACCATATATTTT,CASSSGQVNSGNTIYF
NA,many,TRBJ2-1,16,TRBV27,TGTGCCAGCAGTTTAATTGGGGCTCATCTTGACAATGAGCAGTTCTTC,CASSLIGAHLDNEQFF
NA,NA,TRBJ1-2,14,TRBV5-1,TGCGCCAGCAGCCTGGAGACAGTAGGGTATGGCTACACCTTC,CASSLETVGYGYTF
NA,many,TRBJ1-2,14,TRBV2,TGTGCCAGCAGTGAACCCCAGGGTGTGGGTGGCTACACCTTC,CASSEPQGVGGYTF
TRBD1,many,TRBJ1-1,14,TRBV27,TGTGCCAGCAGTTTAAGGGGGCCGAGCACTGAAGCTTTCTTT,CASSLRGPSTEAFF
TRBD1,many,TRBJ1-5,13,TRBV12-3/TRBV12-4,TGTGCCAGCAGCTTTCGGGACAGTCGGCCCCAGCATTTT,CASSFRDSRPQHF
TRBD1,NA,TRBJ2-1,17,TRBV11-2,TGTGCCAGCAGCTTAAACCCCGGGACAGGGGGCACCCATGAGCAGTTCTTC,CASSLNPGTGGTHEQFF
TRBD2,many,TRBJ2-1,17,TRBV7-3,TGTGCCAGCAGCTTAACGAATCCTAGCGGGGGTAACAATGAGCAGTTCTTC,CASSLTNPSGGNNEQFF
TRBD1,many,TRBJ2-5,13,TRBV10-3,TGTGCCATCAGAGGGACAGGGGAAGAGACCCAGTACTTC,CAIRGTGEETQYF
NA,few,TRBJ2-7,15,TRBV7-9,TGTGCCAGCAGCTTCCTGGGTCAGCCCACGGGGGAGCAGTACTTC,CASSFLGQPTGEQYF
NA,many,TRBJ2-2,13,TRBV11-2,TGTGCCAGCAGCTTCGTCAACACCGGGGAGCTGTTTTTT,CASSFVNTGELFF
NA,many,TRBJ2-3,11,TRBV29-1,TGCAGCGTTGAGAGCACAGATACGCAGTATTTT,CSVESTDTQYF
NA,few,TRBJ2-4,15,TRBV19,TGTGCCAGTAGTATAATCATAGGGGCCAAAAACATTCAGTACTTC,CASSIIIGAKNIQYF
NA,many,TRBJ2-1,11,TRBV12-3/TRBV12-4,TGTGCCAGCAGTTCGGTTAGGGAGCAGTTCTTC,CASSSVREQFF
NA,many,TRBJ1-1,13,TRBV27,TGTGCCAGCAGTTTACGGGTCCCCACTGAAGCTTTCTTT,CASSLRVPTEAFF
TRBD2,few,TRBJ2-3,15,TRBV30,TGTGCCTGGAACCCCGGGACTAGCAGCACAGATACGCAGTATTTT,CAWNPGTSSTDTQYF
NA,NA,TRBJ2-1,14,TRBV12-3/TRBV12-4,TGTGCCAGCAGTTTTGGGGTCAGAGTCAATGAGCAGTTCTTC,CASSFGVRVNEQFF
TRBD2,many,TRBJ2-5,19,TRBV12-3/TRBV12-4,TGTGCCAGCAGTAAAGAATTGGGACTAGCGGGAGCTTTCCAAGAGACCCAGTACTTC,CASSKELGLAGAFQETQYF
NA,many,TRBJ1-2,14,TRBV7-2,TGTGCCAGCAGCCCCGGTCCCACGGGAAGTGGCTACACCTTC,CASSPGPTGSGYTF
NA,few,TRBJ2-4,12,TRBV2,TGTGCCATGCGGGCAGCCGAAAACATTCAGTACTTC,CAMRAAENIQYF
TRBD1,few,TRBJ2-1,17,TRBV24-1,TGTGCCACCAGTGACCCGGCCGGGACAGGGTCATACAATGAGCAGTTCTTC,CATSDPAGTGSYNEQFF
TRBD1,many,TRBJ2-2,15,TRBV11-2,TGTGCCAGCAGCTCGGACAGGGCGAACACCGGGGAGCTGTTTTTT,CASSSDRANTGELFF